This T cell receptor (beta chain) was captured in a study of chemoradiotherapy in HPV16-positive cancers. Overall study context: A couple of HPV16-positive patients' cells yielded candidate HPV-specific clones and common motifs.

In the case of this clone: Its antigen is not identified.

Sequencing was performed with immunoSEQ multiplex PCR; in TCRdb, only in-frame clones are kept and a portion is missing. The sample lists about 22,000 clones; 73% were seen once. Overall study results and limits: HPV-responsive T-cell expansion during chemoradiotherapy was linked to improved recurrence-free survival in HPV16-positive patients. Functional assays defining HPV-specific T cells used only a couple of HPV16-positive patients.

The CDR3 consists of 15 residues. V was clipped by 5 bases and J by 2 bases, with 13 bases between them. Germline V gene lookup returns CDR1 SGHRS and CDR2 YFSETQ. The TCR comes from a human donor with HPV-associated anogenital cancer. The sample was acquired from a patient who underwent chemoradiotherapy. The chain is built from TRBV5-1 and TRBJ1-4; perhaps TRBD1 as D (5 bases). CDR3 sequence reads: CASSQRGATNEKLFF. The CDR3 DNA sequence: TGCGCCAGCAGTCAAAGGGGTGCGACTAATGAAAAACTGTTTTTT.